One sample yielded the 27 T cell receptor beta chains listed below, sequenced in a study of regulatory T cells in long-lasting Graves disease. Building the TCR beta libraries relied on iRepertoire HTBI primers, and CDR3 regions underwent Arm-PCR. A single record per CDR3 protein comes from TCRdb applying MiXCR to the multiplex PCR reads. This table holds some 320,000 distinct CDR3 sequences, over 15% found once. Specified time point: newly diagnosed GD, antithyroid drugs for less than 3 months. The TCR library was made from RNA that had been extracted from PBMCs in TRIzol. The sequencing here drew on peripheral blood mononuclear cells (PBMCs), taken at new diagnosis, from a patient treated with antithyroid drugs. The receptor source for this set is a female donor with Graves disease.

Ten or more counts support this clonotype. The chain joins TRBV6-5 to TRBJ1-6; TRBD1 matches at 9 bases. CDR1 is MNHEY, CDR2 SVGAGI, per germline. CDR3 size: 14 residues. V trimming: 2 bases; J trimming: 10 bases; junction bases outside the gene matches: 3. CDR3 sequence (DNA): TGTGCCAGCAGTTACGAACAGGGGGCCTCACCCCTCCACTTT. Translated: CASSYEQGASPLHF.

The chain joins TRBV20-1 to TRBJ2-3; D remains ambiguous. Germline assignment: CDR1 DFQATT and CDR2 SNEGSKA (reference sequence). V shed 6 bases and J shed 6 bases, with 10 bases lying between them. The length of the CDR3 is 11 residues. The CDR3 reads CSAAKRDTQYF. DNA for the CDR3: TGCAGTGCCGCAAAACGGGATACGCAGTATTTT.

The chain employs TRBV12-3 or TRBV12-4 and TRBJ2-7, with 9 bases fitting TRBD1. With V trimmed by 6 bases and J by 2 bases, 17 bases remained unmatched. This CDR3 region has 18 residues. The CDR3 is CASSSLVGQGDVAYEQYF. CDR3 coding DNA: TGTGCCAGCAGCTCCTTAGTGGGACAGGGCGATGTGGCCTACGAGCAGTACTTC.

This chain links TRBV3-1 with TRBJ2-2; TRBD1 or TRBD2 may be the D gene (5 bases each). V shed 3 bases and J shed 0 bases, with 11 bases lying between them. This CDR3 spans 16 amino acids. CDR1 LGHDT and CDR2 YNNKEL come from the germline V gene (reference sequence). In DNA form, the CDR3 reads TGTGCCAGCAGCCACCTCGGGGCGGCGAACACCGGGGAGCTGTTTTTT. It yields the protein CASSHLGAANTGELFF.

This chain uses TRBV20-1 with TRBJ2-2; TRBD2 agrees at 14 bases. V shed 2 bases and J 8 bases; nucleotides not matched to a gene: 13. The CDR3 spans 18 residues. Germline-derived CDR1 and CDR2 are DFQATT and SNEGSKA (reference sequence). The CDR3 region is CSARQGTSGRGLLGELFF. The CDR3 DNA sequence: TGCAGTGCTAGACAGGGGACTAGCGGGAGAGGGCTGTTAGGGGAGCTGTTTTTT.

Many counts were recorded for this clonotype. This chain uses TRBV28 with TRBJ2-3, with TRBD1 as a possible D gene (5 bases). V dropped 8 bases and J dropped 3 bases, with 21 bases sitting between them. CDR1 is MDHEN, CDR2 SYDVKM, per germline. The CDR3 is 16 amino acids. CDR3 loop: CASGPLDIFGTDTQYF. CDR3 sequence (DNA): TGTGCCAGCGGACCCTTGGACATCTTTGGGACAGATACGCAGTATTTT.

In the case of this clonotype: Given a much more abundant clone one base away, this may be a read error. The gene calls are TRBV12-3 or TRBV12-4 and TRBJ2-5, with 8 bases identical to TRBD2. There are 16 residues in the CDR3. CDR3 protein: CASRLTSGYYQETRYF. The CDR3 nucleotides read TGTGCCAGCAGACTTACTAGCGGTTACTACCAAGAGACCCGGTACTTC.

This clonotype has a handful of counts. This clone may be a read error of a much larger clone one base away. CDR3 in DNA: TGTGCCAGCGACGGGACTGGCGGGAGAAGCGGCTACAATGAGCAGTTCTTC. This sequence encodes CASDGTGGRSGYNEQFF. V and J are TRBV2 and TRBJ2-5, with 7 positions matching TRBD2. The better agreement between TRBJ2-1 and the DNA end casts doubt on the J call. Germline CDR1 reads SNHLY; CDR2 reads FYNNEI. The CDR3 covers 17 residues.

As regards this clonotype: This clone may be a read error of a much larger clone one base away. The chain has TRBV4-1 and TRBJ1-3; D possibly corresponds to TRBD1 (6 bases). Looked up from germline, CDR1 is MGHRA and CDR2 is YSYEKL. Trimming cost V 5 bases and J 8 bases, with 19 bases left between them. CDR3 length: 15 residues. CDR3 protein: CASSNSQGPGDTIYF. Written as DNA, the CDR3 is TGCGCCAGCAGCAATTCACAGGGACCAGGAGACACCATATATTTT.

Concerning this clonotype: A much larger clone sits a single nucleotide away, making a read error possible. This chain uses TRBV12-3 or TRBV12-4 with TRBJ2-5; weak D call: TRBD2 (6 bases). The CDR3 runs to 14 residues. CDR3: CASSHSAGQGTQYF. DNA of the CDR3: TGTGCCAGCAGCCACTCTGCGGGGCAAGGGACCCAGTACTTC.

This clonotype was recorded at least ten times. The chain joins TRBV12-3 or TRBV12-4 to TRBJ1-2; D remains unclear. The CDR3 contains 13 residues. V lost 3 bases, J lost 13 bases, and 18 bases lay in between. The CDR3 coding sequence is TGTGCCAGCAGTTTCGAACGCGGGGTTGACACCACCTTC. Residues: CASSFERGVDTTF.

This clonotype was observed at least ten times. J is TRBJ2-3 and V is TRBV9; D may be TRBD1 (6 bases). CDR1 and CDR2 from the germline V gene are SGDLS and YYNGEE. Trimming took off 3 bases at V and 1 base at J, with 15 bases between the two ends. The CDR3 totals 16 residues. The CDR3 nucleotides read TGTGCCAGCAGCGAGCGATTGCCAGGGGGCACAGATACGCAGTATTTT. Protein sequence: CASSERLPGGTDTQYF.

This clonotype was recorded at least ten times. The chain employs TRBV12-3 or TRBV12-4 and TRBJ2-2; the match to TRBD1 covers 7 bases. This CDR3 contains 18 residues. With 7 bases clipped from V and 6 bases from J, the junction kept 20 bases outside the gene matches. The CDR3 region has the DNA TGTGCCAGCAAAGTTGCTCAGGGGGACACGCATTTTTCCGGGGAGCTGTTTTTT. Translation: CASKVAQGDTHFSGELFF.

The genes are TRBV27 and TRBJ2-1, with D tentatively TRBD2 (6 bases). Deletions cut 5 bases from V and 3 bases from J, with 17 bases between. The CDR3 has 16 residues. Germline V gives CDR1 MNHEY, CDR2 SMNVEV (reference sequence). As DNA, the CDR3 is TGTGCCAGCAGTATCAGCGGTGGAGGGGACTACAATGAGCAGTTCTTC. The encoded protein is CASSISGGGDYNEQFF.

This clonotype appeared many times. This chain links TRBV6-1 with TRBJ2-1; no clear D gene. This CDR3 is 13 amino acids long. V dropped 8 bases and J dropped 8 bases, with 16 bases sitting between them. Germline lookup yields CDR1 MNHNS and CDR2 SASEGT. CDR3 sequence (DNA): TGTGCCAGCGGGCGCCCCCCCGTGGATGAGCAGTTCTTC. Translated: CASGRPPVDEQFF.

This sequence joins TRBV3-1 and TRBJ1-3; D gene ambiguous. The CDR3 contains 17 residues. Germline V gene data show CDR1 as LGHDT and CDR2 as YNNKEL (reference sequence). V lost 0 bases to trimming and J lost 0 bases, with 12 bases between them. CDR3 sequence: CASSQDTGPHSGNTIYF. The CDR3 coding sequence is TGTGCCAGCAGCCAAGATACGGGCCCCCACTCTGGAAACACCATATATTTT.

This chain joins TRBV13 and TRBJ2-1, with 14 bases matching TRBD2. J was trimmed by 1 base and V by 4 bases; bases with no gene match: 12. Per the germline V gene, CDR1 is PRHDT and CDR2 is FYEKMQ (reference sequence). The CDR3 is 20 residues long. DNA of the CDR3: TGTGCCAGCAGCTCGAGACTAGCGGGAGGGCTAGGTATTTCCTACAATGAGCAGTTCTTC. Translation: CASSSRLAGGLGISYNEQFF.

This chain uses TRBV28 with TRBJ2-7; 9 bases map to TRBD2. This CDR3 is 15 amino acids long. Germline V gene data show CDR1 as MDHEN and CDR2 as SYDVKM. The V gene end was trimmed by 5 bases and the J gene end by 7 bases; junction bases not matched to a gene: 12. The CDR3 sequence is CASSEPGTSYGEQYF. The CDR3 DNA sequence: TGTGCCAGCAGTGAACCCGGGACTAGCTACGGAGAGCAGTACTTC.

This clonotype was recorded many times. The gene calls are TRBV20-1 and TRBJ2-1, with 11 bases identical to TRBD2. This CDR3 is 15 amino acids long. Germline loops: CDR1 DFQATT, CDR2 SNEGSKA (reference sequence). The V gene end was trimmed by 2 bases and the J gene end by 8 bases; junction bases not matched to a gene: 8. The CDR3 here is CSARLAGGPWDEQFF. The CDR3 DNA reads TGCAGTGCTAGATTAGCGGGAGGGCCTTGGGATGAGCAGTTCTTC.

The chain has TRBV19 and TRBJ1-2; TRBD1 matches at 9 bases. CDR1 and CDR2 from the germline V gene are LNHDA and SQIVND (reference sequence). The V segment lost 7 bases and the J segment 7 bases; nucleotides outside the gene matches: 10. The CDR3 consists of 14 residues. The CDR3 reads CASTTGTGRVGYTF. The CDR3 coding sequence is TGTGCCAGTACGACCGGGACAGGGAGAGTTGGCTACACCTTC. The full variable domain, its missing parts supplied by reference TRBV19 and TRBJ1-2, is DGGITQSPKYLFRKEGQNVTLSCEQNLNHDAMYWYRQDPGQGLRLIYYSQIVNDFQKGDIAEGYSVSREKKESFPLTVTSAQKNPTAFYLCASTTGTGRVGYTFGSGTRLTVV.

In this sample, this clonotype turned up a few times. The CDR3 loop is CASSLAGTSGRDNEQYF. The CDR3 coding sequence is TGTGCCAGCAGCTTAGCGGGGACTAGCGGGAGAGACAACGAGCAGTACTTC. The chain uses TRBV7-9 and TRBJ2-7; 14 positions match TRBD2. The CDR3 runs to 17 residues. Germline trimming cut 0 bases from V and 5 bases from J; bases unmatched to any gene: 6. The germline CDR1 and CDR2 sequences are SEHNR and FQNEAQ (reference sequence).

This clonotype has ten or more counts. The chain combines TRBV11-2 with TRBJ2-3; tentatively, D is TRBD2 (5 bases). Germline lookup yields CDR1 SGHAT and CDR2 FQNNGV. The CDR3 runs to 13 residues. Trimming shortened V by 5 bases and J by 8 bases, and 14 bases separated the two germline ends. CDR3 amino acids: CASSERGLGTQYF. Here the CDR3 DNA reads TGTGCCAGCAGCGAACGAGGACTCGGTACGCAGTATTTT.

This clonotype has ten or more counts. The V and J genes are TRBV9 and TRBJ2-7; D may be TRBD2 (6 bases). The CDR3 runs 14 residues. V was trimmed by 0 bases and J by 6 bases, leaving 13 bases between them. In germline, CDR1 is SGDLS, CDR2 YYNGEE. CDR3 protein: CASSVGGGVAEQYF. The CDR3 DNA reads TGTGCCAGCAGCGTAGGAGGAGGGGTCGCCGAGCAGTACTTC.

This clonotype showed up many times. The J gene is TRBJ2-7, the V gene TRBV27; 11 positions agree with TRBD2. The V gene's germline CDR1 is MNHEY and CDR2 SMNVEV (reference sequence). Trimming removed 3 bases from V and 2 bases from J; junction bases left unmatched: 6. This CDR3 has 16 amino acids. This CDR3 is CASSLLTSGTPYEQYF. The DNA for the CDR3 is TGTGCCAGCAGTTTGCTGACTAGCGGGACCCCCTACGAGCAGTACTTC.

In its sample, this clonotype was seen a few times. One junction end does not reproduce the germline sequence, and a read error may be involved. The CDR3 bases are TGTGCTAGCAGCCCACTAGCGGGAGCAAATGAGCAGTTCTTC. This encodes CASSPLAGANEQFF. The chain has TRBV7-7 and TRBJ2-1, with 11 bases matching TRBD2. Germline CDR1 reads SSHAT; CDR2 reads FNYEAQ (reference sequence). The CDR3 has 14 residues.

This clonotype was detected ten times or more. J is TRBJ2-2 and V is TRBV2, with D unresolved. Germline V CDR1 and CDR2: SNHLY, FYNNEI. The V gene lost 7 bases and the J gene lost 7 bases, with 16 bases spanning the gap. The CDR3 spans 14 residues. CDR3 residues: CASIRDELGGELFF. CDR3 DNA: TGTGCCAGCATTCGAGACGAGTTGGGCGGGGAGCTGTTTTTT.

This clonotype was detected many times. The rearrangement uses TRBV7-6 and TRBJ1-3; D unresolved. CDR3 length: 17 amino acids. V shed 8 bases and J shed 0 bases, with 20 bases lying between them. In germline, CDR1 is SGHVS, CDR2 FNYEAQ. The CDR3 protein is CASSFQAQLDSGNTIYF. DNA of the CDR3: TGTGCCAGCTCTTTTCAGGCCCAGTTAGACTCTGGAAACACCATATATTTT.